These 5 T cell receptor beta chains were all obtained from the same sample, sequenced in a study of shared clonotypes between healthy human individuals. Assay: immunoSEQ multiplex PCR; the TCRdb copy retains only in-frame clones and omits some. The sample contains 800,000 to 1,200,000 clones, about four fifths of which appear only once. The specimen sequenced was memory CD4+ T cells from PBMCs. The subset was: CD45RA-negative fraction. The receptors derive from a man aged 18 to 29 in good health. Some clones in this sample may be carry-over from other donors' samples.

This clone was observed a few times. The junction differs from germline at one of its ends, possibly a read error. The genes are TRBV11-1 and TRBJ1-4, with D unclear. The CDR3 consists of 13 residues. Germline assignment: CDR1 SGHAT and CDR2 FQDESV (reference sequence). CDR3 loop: CASSLAGMASPIF. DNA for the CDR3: TGTGCCAGCAGCTTAGCAGGGATGGCCTCGCCCATTTTT.

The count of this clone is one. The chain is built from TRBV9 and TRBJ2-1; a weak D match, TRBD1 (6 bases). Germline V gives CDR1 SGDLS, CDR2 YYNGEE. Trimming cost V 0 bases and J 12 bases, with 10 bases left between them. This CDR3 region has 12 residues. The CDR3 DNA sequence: TGTGCCAGCAGCGTAGGTCAAGGGGGGCAGTTCTTC. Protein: CASSVGQGGQFF. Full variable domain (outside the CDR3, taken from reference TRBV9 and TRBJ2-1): DSGVTQTPKHLITATGQRVTLRCSPRSGDLSVYWYQQSLDQGLQFLIQYYNGEERAKGNILERFSAQQFPDLHSELNLSSLELGDSALYFCASSVGQGGQFFGPGTRLTVL.

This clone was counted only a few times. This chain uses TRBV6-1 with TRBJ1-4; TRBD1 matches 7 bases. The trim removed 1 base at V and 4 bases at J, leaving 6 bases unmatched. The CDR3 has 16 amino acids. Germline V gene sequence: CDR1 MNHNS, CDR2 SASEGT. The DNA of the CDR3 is TGTGCCAGCAGTGAAGGAGAACAGGGGATTAATGAAAAACTGTTTTTT. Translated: CASSEGEQGINEKLFF.

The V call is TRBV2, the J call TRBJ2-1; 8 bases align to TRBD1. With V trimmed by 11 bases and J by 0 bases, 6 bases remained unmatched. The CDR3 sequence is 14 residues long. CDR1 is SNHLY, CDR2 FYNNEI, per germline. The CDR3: CASQDRASYNEQFF. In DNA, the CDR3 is TGTGCCTCACAGGACAGGGCCTCCTACAATGAGCAGTTCTTC.

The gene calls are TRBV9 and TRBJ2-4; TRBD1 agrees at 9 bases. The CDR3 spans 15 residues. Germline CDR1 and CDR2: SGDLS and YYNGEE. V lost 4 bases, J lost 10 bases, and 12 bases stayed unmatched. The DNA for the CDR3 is TGTGCCAGCAGCCAGTTGGGGGACAGGGAGGGGATTCAGTACTTC. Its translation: CASSQLGDREGIQYF.